The 24 T cell receptor beta chains below come from one sample, sequenced in a study of post-analysis software for immune sequencing data. Overall study findings and caveats: Patients showed TRBV5-6, TRBV5-1 and TRBV20-1 among roughly 5 TRBV segments more frequent than in controls.

The authors incorporated unique molecular identifiers into the TCR beta cDNA libraries. TCRdb analysed the PCR reads with MiXCR anew, one entry per CDR3 protein. This table holds around 500,000 distinct CDR3 sequences, 34% found once. No antigen is known for these receptors. The sequenced sample was blood. Receptors originate from a girl under 18 with multiple sclerosis.

Of note for this clonotype: One end of the junction does not line up with germline, which may come from a read error. V usage is TRBV20-1 and J usage is TRBJ2-2, with D possibly TRBD2 on 5 matching bases. Germline lookup yields CDR1 DFQATT and CDR2 SNEGSKA (reference sequence). The CDR3 covers 14 residues. The CDR3 nucleotides read TGCAGTGCTAGCGGACTTCCGAACACCGGGGAGCTGTTCTTC. It specifies CSASGLPNTGELFF.

CDR3 nucleotide sequence: TGTGCCAGCAGCTTGCGCGGGGGGGCCCTGGGCACACAAGTGGAGACCCAGTACTTC. Its translation is CASSLRGGALGTQVETQYF. The chain combines TRBV5-5 with TRBJ2-5; 9 nucleotides line up with TRBD2. Per the germline V gene, CDR1 is SGHKS and CDR2 is YYEKEE (reference sequence). The CDR3 is 19 amino acids. Unmatched junction bases numbered 18, after V lost 1 base and J lost 5 bases. Variable domain in full (rest from reference TRBV5-5 and TRBJ2-5): DAGVTQSPTHLIKTRGQQVTLRCSPISGHKSVSWYQQVLGQGPQFIFQYYEKEERGRGNFPDRFSARQFPNYSSELNVNALLLGDSALYLCASSLRGGALGTQVETQYFGPGTRLLVL.

The genes are TRBV20-1 and TRBJ1-6; D unclear. V gave up 8 bases and J gave up 4 bases, with 21 bases separating them. Germline CDR1 and CDR2: DFQATT and SNEGSKA (reference sequence). The CDR3 is made up of 16 amino acids. CDR3 protein: CSSMGGRRNYNSPLHF. The CDR3 region has the DNA TGCAGTTCAATGGGTGGCCGGAGAAATTATAATTCACCCCTCCACTTT.

The chain combines TRBV20-1 with TRBJ2-7; 10 bases line up with TRBD2. CDR1 DFQATT and CDR2 SNEGSKA come from the germline V gene (reference sequence). The CDR3 is 14 residues long. V shed 0 bases and J 4 bases; nucleotides not matched to a gene: 3. The CDR3 is CSARDASGGYEQYF. CDR3 sequence (DNA): TGCAGTGCTAGAGATGCTAGCGGGGGATACGAGCAGTACTTC.

CDR3 DNA: TGCGCCAGCAGCTTACCCCCAGCAAATACGAACACCGGGGAGCTGTTTTTT. Amino acid sequence: CASSLPPANTNTGELFF. The chain has TRBV5-1 and TRBJ2-2, with D unclear. V lost 2 bases, J lost 0 bases, and 14 bases lay in between. Germline assignment: CDR1 SGHRS and CDR2 YFSETQ. This CDR3 region has 17 residues. Full variable domain (remainder filled in from reference TRBV5-1 and TRBJ2-2): KAGVTQTPRYLIKTRGQQVTLSCSPISGHRSVSWYQQTPGQGLQFLFEYFSETQRNKGNFPGRFSGRQFSNSRSEMNVSTLELGDSALYLCASSLPPANTNTGELFFGEGSRLTVL.

This chain joins TRBV5-5 and TRBJ2-7; D is perhaps TRBD2 (6 bases). The CDR3 length is 14 residues. Trimming took 1 base from V and 1 from J, leaving 9 bases between them. Germline CDR1 is SGHKS and CDR2 is YYEKEE (reference sequence). The CDR3 sequence is CASSLLASSYEQYF. DNA for the CDR3: TGTGCCAGCAGCTTGCTAGCGTCTTCCTACGAGCAGTACTTC.

The chain combines TRBV29-1 with TRBJ2-7; 7 nucleotides align to TRBD2. The V segment lost 4 bases and the J segment 7 bases; nucleotides outside the gene matches: 13. Looked up from germline, CDR1 is SQVTM and CDR2 is ANQGSEA. This CDR3 is 14 amino acids long. The CDR3 DNA reads as TGCAGCGTTGTGGCGGGGGAGTCCTACAATGAGCAGTACTTC. Its protein is CSVVAGESYNEQYF.

This clonotype was counted only a few times. The genes are TRBV5-1 and TRBJ1-1; D gene unclear. CDR1 and CDR2 from the germline V gene are SGHRS and YFSETQ. This CDR3 contains 18 residues. V was cut by 4 bases and J by 4 bases, with 26 bases left in between. CDR3 region: CASSISPRGRAPGTEAFF. CDR3 coding DNA: TGCGCCAGCAGCATATCCCCACGGGGAAGGGCCCCGGGCACTGAAGCTTTCTTT.

The chain carries TRBV7-3 and TRBJ1-6; 7 bases are a match to TRBD1. The V segment lost 3 bases and the J segment 10 bases; nucleotides outside the gene matches: 6. The CDR3 consists of 14 residues. Germline values: CDR1 SGHTA, CDR2 FQGTGA. CDR3 amino acids: CASSLTGLASPLHF. DNA of the CDR3: TGTGCCAGCAGCTTGACAGGGCTTGCCTCACCCCTCCACTTT. Full variable domain (missing parts from reference TRBV7-3 and TRBJ1-6): GAGVSQTPSNKVTEKGKYVELRCDPISGHTALYWYRQSLGQGPEFLIYFQGTGAADDSGLPNDRFFAVRPEGSVSTLKIQRTERGDSAVYLCASSLTGLASPLHFGNGTRLTVT.

This chain joins TRBV18 and TRBJ2-5; D call uncertain. CDR3 length: 13 amino acids. Germline V gene sequence: CDR1 KGHSH, CDR2 LQKENI. V was shortened by 3 bases and J by 4 bases, with 9 bases between the two germline ends. In DNA form, the CDR3 reads TGTGCCAGCTCACCCTTGGAGAGAGAGACCCAGTACTTC. It translates to CASSPLERETQYF.

The chain joins TRBV6-6 to TRBJ2-2, with 9 bases aligning to TRBD1. The CDR3 sequence is 17 residues long. The V gene's germline CDR1 is MNHNY and CDR2 SVGAGI (reference sequence). V lost 0 bases and J lost 6; bases outside the gene matches: 8. CDR3 loop: CASSYSSTGGFPGELFF. CDR3 coding DNA: TGTGCCAGCAGTTACTCGTCGACAGGGGGATTTCCCGGGGAGCTGTTTTTT.

This rearrangement joins TRBV12-3 or TRBV12-4 to TRBJ1-2, with D unclear. The CDR3 consists of 13 residues. The V gene lost 5 bases and the J gene lost 4 bases, with 11 bases spanning the gap. As DNA, the CDR3 is TGTGCCAGCAGTCCAAATAAGCTCTATGGCTACACCTTC. Its translation: CASSPNKLYGYTF.

This clonotype was seen a handful of times. CDR3 nucleotide sequence: TGTGCCAGCAGCTCGGATGGACAGAGCGATCAGCCCCAGCATTTT. It specifies CASSSDGQSDQPQHF. The rearrangement joins TRBV7-2 to TRBJ1-5; the D gene is possibly TRBD1 (6 bases). CDR1 and CDR2 (germline): SGHTA, FQGNSA. Trimming pared 4 bases from V and 5 bases from J, leaving 15 bases between. This CDR3 contains 15 residues.

This clonotype turned up a few times. The J gene is TRBJ2-7, the V gene TRBV20-1, with D perhaps matching TRBD1 (7 bases). Germline CDR1 is DFQATT and CDR2 is SNEGSKA (reference sequence). V shed 6 bases and J shed 3 bases, with 15 bases lying between them. This CDR3 comprises 13 residues. The CDR3 loop reads CSAGGTVLYEQYF. Written as DNA, the CDR3 is TGCAGTGCCGGAGGGACAGTCCTCTACGAGCAGTACTTC.

A note on this clonotype: The junction and the germline gene differ at one end; a read error may be behind it. The chain links TRBV4-1 to TRBJ1-1; TRBD1 aligns across 7 bases. Germline values: CDR1 MGHRA, CDR2 YSYEKL. The CDR3 sequence is 15 residues long. The CDR3 spells CASSREGAGSTKAFF. CDR3 bases: TGCGCCAGCTCTAGAGAGGGGGCTGGGAGCACTAAAGCTTTCTTT.

This chain joins TRBV5-1 and TRBJ2-3, with D perhaps being TRBD1 or TRBD2 (5 bases each). This CDR3 is built from 17 residues. Germline V gene data show CDR1 as SGHRS and CDR2 as YFSETQ. V lost 0 bases and J lost 6, with 20 bases in between. Here the CDR3 reads CASSLAGAPIGRDTQYF. For the CDR3, the DNA is TGCGCCAGCAGCTTGGCCGGGGCCCCGATCGGTCGGGATACGCAGTATTTT.

Many counts were recorded for this clonotype. The V call is TRBV6-5, the J call TRBJ2-7; D perhaps matches TRBD2 (5 bases). V was cut by 6 bases and J by 6 bases, with 15 bases left in between. The CDR3 contains 13 residues. Germline V lookup: CDR1 MNHEY, CDR2 SVGAGI. The CDR3 region has the DNA TGTGCCAGCAGCTGGACTGAGCTGAGCGAGCAGTACTTC. This translates into CASSWTELSEQYF.

The V gene is TRBV7-9, the J gene TRBJ2-1; 7 positions match TRBD2. In germline, CDR1 is SEHNR, CDR2 FQNEAQ (reference sequence). The CDR3 spans 15 residues. The J segment lost 4 bases and the V segment lost 8 bases, leaving 11 bases of the junction unmatched. CDR3 region: CASSRMAGVYNEQFF. For the CDR3, the DNA is TGTGCCAGCTCGAGGATGGCGGGGGTTTACAATGAGCAGTTCTTC. Together with reference TRBV7-9 and TRBJ2-1, the CDR3 gives the full variable domain: DTGVSQNPRHKITKRGQNVTFRCDPISEHNRLYWYRQTLGQGPEFLTYFQNEAQLEKSRLLSDRFSAERPKGSFSTLEIQRTEQGDSAMYLCASSRMAGVYNEQFFGPGTRLTVL.

The rearrangement joins TRBV7-9 to TRBJ1-4; D unresolved. The CDR3 runs to 13 residues. The V gene lost 1 base and the J gene lost 6 bases, with 6 bases spanning the gap. Looked up from germline, CDR1 is SEHNR and CDR2 is FQNEAQ (reference sequence). The CDR3 sequence: CASSLGRDEKLFF. CDR3 nucleotides: TGTGCCAGCAGCTTAGGCCGGGATGAAAAACTGTTTTTT.

This clonotype was recorded once. Possible read error: a much larger clone is one base away. The chain employs TRBV10-3 and TRBJ2-7, with 9 bases fitting TRBD1. The CDR3 extends over 15 amino acids. V lost 3 bases to trimming and J lost 5 bases; unmatched junction nucleotides: 8. Germline CDR1 and CDR2: ENHRY and SYGVKD. CDR3 residues: CAISDTGTGCNEQYF. Here the CDR3 DNA reads TGTGCCATCAGTGATACCGGGACAGGGTGTAACGAGCAGTACTTC.

The chain uses TRBV5-1 and TRBJ1-3; the D gene is possibly TRBD1 (5 bases). The CDR3 consists of 15 residues. Deletions cut 4 bases from V and 3 bases from J, with 14 bases between. Germline CDR1 is SGHRS and CDR2 is YFSETQ. Written as DNA, the CDR3 is TGCGCCAGCAGCCAAGGCCCGGGGGTTGGAAACACCATATATTTT. Residues: CASSQGPGVGNTIYF.

Only a few counts were recorded for this clonotype. The chain recombines TRBV20-1 with TRBJ2-7; 9 nucleotides match TRBD2. With V trimmed by 1 base and J by 4 bases, 5 bases remained unmatched. Germline V gene data show CDR1 as DFQATT and CDR2 as SNEGSKA (reference sequence). The CDR3 consists of 14 residues. CDR3 loop: CSARGLAGFYEQYF. CDR3 sequence (DNA): TGCAGTGCTAGAGGGCTAGCGGGGTTTTACGAGCAGTACTTC.

V and J are TRBV18 and TRBJ1-5, with TRBD1 matching over 7 bases. The CDR3 has 16 residues. Germline values: CDR1 KGHSH, CDR2 LQKENI. With 6 bases clipped from V and 0 bases from J, the junction kept 8 bases outside the gene matches. The CDR3 is CASSGTENYSNQPQHF. The DNA of the CDR3 is TGTGCCAGCTCCGGGACAGAGAATTATAGCAATCAGCCCCAGCATTTT.

About this clonotype itself: At one end the junction does not follow the germline gene, possibly because of a read error. V and J are TRBV24-1 and TRBJ2-5; D is undetermined. Germline CDR1 KGHDR, CDR2 SFDVKD. The CDR3 is 14 amino acids. CDR3 DNA sequence: TGTGCCACCGGGTTCACGGGTGAACAAGAGACTCAGTACTTC. Its translation is CATGFTGEQETQYF.